This T cell receptor beta chain was sequenced in a study of shared clonotypes between healthy human individuals. Study details: Donors had three CD4 naive, three CD4 memory, two CD8 naive and one CD8 memory plate apiece.

Study results and limitations: Naive subsets tended to show greater estimated richness than memory subsets. Deeper or shallower sequencing was expected to change how clonotypes are shared among donors.

Trimming shortened V by 4 bases and J by 1 base, and 11 bases separated the two germline ends. Germline assignment: CDR1 KGHSH and CDR2 LQKENI. CDR3 length equals 14 residues. It was at deep level that the assay was run. Here immunoSEQ multiplex PCR was the method, and the copy in TCRdb shows in-frame clones only, minus some. The table shows more than 1.2 million clones, with 97% to 99% occurring only once. Remarks on this clone: What it binds is not known. Other DNA sequences in this sample translate to the same CDR3.

The receptor comes from a man aged 25-45 years in good health. The gene calls are TRBV18 and TRBJ2-7, with D possibly matching TRBD1 (6 bases). The sample consisted of naive CD4+ T cells sorted from blood. Documented subset: CD45RA+ positively selected. The CDR3 bases are TGTGCCAGCTCACAAACCGGGACATCCTACGAGCAGTACTTC. Its protein product is CASSQTGTSYEQYF.